Below are 32 T cell receptor beta chains sequenced from a single sample in a study of radiation and T cells in renal cell carcinoma. Time point reported: blood 4 weeks post-SBRT, at nephrectomy. Specified treatment: 15 Gy SBRT to primary tumor, nephrectomy 4 weeks later. Sequencing used immunoSEQ multiplex PCR; TCRdb keeps in-frame clones, though not all of them. The table includes tens of thousands of clones, 70% to 90% detected once. The sample here was blood, taken from a patient whose treatment included radiotherapy and nephrectomy. These receptors all come from a middle-aged man with renal cell carcinoma.

This clone was detected only a few times. The chain couples TRBV5-4 to TRBJ1-1; D is perhaps TRBD1 (6 bases). Trimming took 0 bases from V and 10 from J, leaving 19 bases between them. This CDR3 contains 15 residues. Germline V CDR1 and CDR2: SGHNT, YYREEE (reference sequence). The CDR3 reads CASSLGLRGGYGAFF. CDR3 DNA sequence: TGTGCCAGCAGCTTGGGCCTTCGCGGGGGCTATGGAGCTTTCTTT.

This sequence joins TRBV7-6 and TRBJ1-2, with a possible D match to TRBD1 (6 bases). The CDR3 extends over 12 amino acids. Per germline, CDR1 SGHVS and CDR2 FNYEAQ. Trimming cost V 4 bases and J 8 bases, with 11 bases left between them. The chain's CDR3 is CASSSGADGYTF. CDR3 sequence (DNA): TGTGCCAGCAGCTCAGGGGCTGACGGCTACACCTTC.

The CDR3 reads CASSQGLTHQPQHF. For the CDR3, the DNA is TGCGCCAGCAGCCAAGGTCTTACCCACCAGCCCCAGCATTTT. The genes are TRBV4-3 and TRBJ1-5; D gene ambiguous. The CDR3 is made up of 14 amino acids. Germline V lookup: CDR1 LGHNA, CDR2 YSLEER. With 1 base removed from V and 7 bases from J, the gap between germline ends came to 11 bases.

This chain connects TRBV5-1 to TRBJ2-1; no clear D gene. The CDR3 spans 11 residues. Trimming cost V 6 bases and J 5 bases, with 6 bases left between them. Germline V gives CDR1 SGHRS, CDR2 YFSETQ. The CDR3 DNA is TGCGCCAGCAATATCAACAATGAGCAGTTCTTC. This codes for CASNINNEQFF.

J is TRBJ1-4 and V is TRBV5-5; D may be TRBD1 (6 bases). The CDR3 runs 15 residues. V lost 0 bases and J 5 bases, leaving 11 bases between the germline ends. Germline V lookup: CDR1 SGHKS, CDR2 YYEKEE (reference sequence). The CDR3 nucleotides are TGTGCCAGCAGCTTGGGACAGGCCACAAATGAAAAACTGTTTTTT. Encoded protein: CASSLGQATNEKLFF.

The chain recombines TRBV5-4 with TRBJ1-2; a weak D match, TRBD1 (6 bases). V lost 6 bases and J lost 4, with 13 bases in between. Germline V CDR1 and CDR2: SGHNT, YYREEE (reference sequence). The CDR3 is made up of 13 amino acids. This CDR3 is CASTIGQFYGYTF. CDR3 DNA: TGTGCCAGCACCATCGGACAGTTCTATGGCTACACCTTC.

In its sample, this clone was seen a few times. The rearrangement uses TRBV2 and TRBJ2-2; TRBD2 might be the D (6 bases). Deletions cut 4 bases from V and 7 bases from J, with 10 bases between. CDR3 size: 13 residues. Germline CDR1 reads SNHLY; CDR2 reads FYNNEI. CDR3 sequence (DNA): TGTGCCAGCAGTGTGGCGGGGAACGGGGAGCTGTTTTTT. It codes for CASSVAGNGELFF. Using reference TRBV2 and TRBJ2-2 for the parts outside the CDR3, the full variable domain is EPEVTQTPSHQVTQMGQEVILRCVPISNHLYFYWYRQILGQKVEFLVSFYNNEISEKSEIFDDQFSVERPDGSNFTLKIRSTKLEDSAMYFCASSVAGNGELFFGEGSRLTVL.

The chain is built from TRBV6-5 and TRBJ1-4, with a tentative D call TRBD1 (6 bases). Trimming left V 4 bases short and J 5 bases short, with 14 bases between. In germline, CDR1 is MNHEY, CDR2 SVGAGI. The CDR3 totals 15 residues. The CDR3 region is CASSFLGQQNEKLFF. In DNA, the CDR3 is TGTGCCAGCAGTTTCTTAGGACAGCAGAATGAAAAACTGTTTTTT.

In its sample, this clone was seen once. The chain is built from TRBV5-1 and TRBJ2-2; no firm D call. CDR3 length: 16 amino acids. In germline, CDR1 is SGHRS, CDR2 YFSETQ. Trimming stripped 2 bases from V and 0 bases from J, with 11 bases between. CDR3 DNA sequence: TGCGCCAGCAGCTTCGGGCTAGGGTCGAACACCGGGGAGCTGTTTTTT. Its protein product is CASSFGLGSNTGELFF.

The V gene is TRBV2, the J gene TRBJ2-5, with a possible D match to TRBD2 (6 bases). The V gene lost 3 bases and the J gene lost 4 bases, with 12 bases spanning the gap. CDR1 and CDR2 (germline): SNHLY, FYNNEI. This CDR3 is built from 14 residues. CDR3 nucleotide sequence: TGTGCCAGCAGTGAGGGGGGTTTTCGAGAGACCCAGTACTTC. Translated: CASSEGGFRETQYF.

On this clone itself: Relative to the germline gene, one junction end is altered; a read error may explain this. CDR3 nucleotides: TGTGCCAGCAGTGAAAACTATAGCGGGAACTTC. Protein: CASSENYSGNF. V is TRBV6-1 and J is TRBJ2-7, with TRBD2 matching 8 bases. This CDR3 is built from 11 residues. CDR1 and CDR2 (germline): MNHNS, SASEGT.

The V gene is TRBV7-9, the J gene TRBJ1-5; no firm D call. V was clipped by 5 bases and J by 0 bases, with 11 bases between them. This CDR3 has 15 residues. CDR1 and CDR2 from the germline V gene are SEHNR and FQNEAQ (reference sequence). The CDR3 DNA reads TGTGCCAGCAGCCCCGGAGGTTTTAGCAATCAGCCCCAGCATTTT. Amino acid sequence: CASSPGGFSNQPQHF.

By sample fraction, this clone is medium-sized (0.01 to 0.1%). The chain's CDR3 is CASSQTTGKSSYNEQFF. CDR3 nucleotide sequence: TGTGCCAGCAGTCAAACTACCGGGAAAAGCTCCTACAATGAGCAGTTCTTC. The chain has TRBV9 and TRBJ2-1, with D perhaps matching TRBD2 (5 bases). The CDR3 is 17 residues long. The germline gives CDR1 SGDLS, CDR2 YYNGEE. V shed 5 bases and J shed 0 bases, with 18 bases lying between them.

The CDR3: CASSAQGVPNTEAFF. In DNA, the CDR3 is TGTGCCAGCAGCGCCCAAGGGGTACCTAACACTGAAGCTTTCTTT. This chain joins TRBV5-5 and TRBJ1-1; possible D gene TRBD1, 5 bases. CDR1 and CDR2 from the germline V gene are SGHKS and YYEKEE (reference sequence). The CDR3 has 15 residues. V gave up 4 bases and J gave up 2 bases, with 15 bases separating them.

The rearrangement uses TRBV5-8 and TRBJ1-2; no definite D call. Germline CDR1 and CDR2: SGHTS and YDEGEE. With 2 bases removed from V and 4 bases from J, the gap between germline ends came to 12 bases. CDR3 size: 14 residues. The CDR3 is CASSLGAATYGYTF. CDR3 nucleotides: TGTGCCAGCAGCTTAGGAGCAGCCACCTATGGCTACACCTTC.

The chain employs TRBV5-1 and TRBJ2-1; either TRBD1 or TRBD2 may fit D (5 bases each). V was pared by 1 base and J by 4 bases, with 15 bases between. Germline CDR1 SGHRS, CDR2 YFSETQ. The CDR3 covers 16 residues. DNA for the CDR3: TGCGCCAGCAGCTTGACAAGACAGTCGGGGTACAATGAGCAGTTCTTC. The encoded protein is CASSLTRQSGYNEQFF.

This chain links TRBV6-5 with TRBJ2-5, with TRBD1 matching 9 bases. Trimming at V came to 7 bases and at J to 5 bases, leaving 11 bases not matched to a gene. Germline V gene data show CDR1 as MNHEY and CDR2 as SVGAGI. The CDR3 consists of 15 residues. The CDR3 sequence is CASTRARQGGETQYF. Written as DNA, the CDR3 is TGTGCCAGCACACGCGCCCGACAGGGGGGGGAGACCCAGTACTTC.

The chain links TRBV27 to TRBJ2-7, with 10 bases aligning to TRBD1. V shed 5 bases, J shed 0 bases, and the junction held 4 bases outside the gene matches. Looked up from germline, CDR1 is MNHEY and CDR2 is SMNVEV (reference sequence). This CDR3 region has 15 residues. The CDR3 DNA is TGTGCCAGCAGTGCCCGGACAGGGGGCTCCTACGAGCAGTACTTC. Amino acid sequence: CASSARTGGSYEQYF.

The rearrangement uses TRBV4-2 and TRBJ1-1, with D hard to call. Germline V gives CDR1 LGHNA, CDR2 YNFKEQ. V gave up 4 bases and J gave up 4 bases, with 13 bases separating them. The CDR3 consists of 14 residues. The CDR3 loop reads CASSPRPGGTEAFF. Here the CDR3 DNA reads TGTGCCAGCAGCCCCCGCCCGGGCGGCACTGAAGCTTTCTTT.

The chain is built from TRBV29-1 and TRBJ1-4, with D tentatively TRBD1 (5 bases). CDR3 length equals 14 residues. Germline V gene sequence: CDR1 SQVTM, CDR2 ANQGSEA. The ends were cut back, 6 bases at V and 5 bases at J, with 16 bases in the middle. CDR3: CSVRGQGNNEKLFF. The CDR3 DNA reads TGCAGCGTGAGGGGTCAGGGTAACAATGAAAAACTGTTTTTT.

The chain combines TRBV6-4 with TRBJ2-3; D unclear. V gave up 0 bases and J gave up 1 base, with 5 bases separating them. The CDR3 has 14 amino acids. Germline CDR1 reads MRHNA; CDR2 reads SNTAGT. The CDR3 DNA follows: TGTGCCAGCAGTGACTCGCACCGCACAGATACGCAGTATTTT. It yields the protein CASSDSHRTDTQYF.

The chain links TRBV28 to TRBJ1-2; TRBD1 agrees at 9 bases. Germline-derived CDR1 and CDR2 are MDHEN and SYDVKM. The CDR3 length is 15 residues. Unmatched junction bases numbered 6, after V lost 4 bases and J lost 3 bases. CDR3: CASSSTGGGDYGYTF. CDR3 in DNA: TGTGCCAGCAGTTCGACAGGGGGAGGCGACTATGGCTACACCTTC.

This chain joins TRBV19 and TRBJ2-7; D remains ambiguous. CDR3 length: 13 residues. With 4 bases removed from V and 0 bases from J, the gap between germline ends came to 7 bases. The germline V gene has CDR1 LNHDA and CDR2 SQIVND (reference sequence). This chain's CDR3 is CASSNPDSYEQYF. CDR3 sequence (DNA): TGTGCCAGTAGTAACCCGGACTCCTACGAGCAGTACTTC.

This chain connects TRBV27 to TRBJ2-7; the D gene could be TRBD1 or TRBD2 (6 bases each). The germline V gene encodes CDR1 MNHEY and CDR2 SMNVEV (reference sequence). CDR3 length: 12 amino acids. V dropped 2 bases and J dropped 6 bases, with 8 bases sitting between them. The CDR3 sequence: CASSLGGGEQYF. As DNA, the CDR3 is TGTGCCAGCAGTTTAGGAGGGGGCGAGCAGTACTTC.

V usage is TRBV5-1 and J usage is TRBJ2-2, with D unresolved. The CDR3 spans 15 residues. Germline assignment: CDR1 SGHRS and CDR2 YFSETQ. Trimming took off 0 bases at V and 5 bases at J, with 11 bases between the two ends. CDR3 amino acids: CASSLASLGTGELFF. The CDR3 DNA follows: TGCGCCAGCAGCTTGGCCTCGCTAGGGACCGGGGAGCTGTTTTTT.

V gene TRBV11-3 combines with J gene TRBJ2-1; D possibly corresponds to TRBD2 (6 bases). V lost 5 bases to trimming and J lost 9 bases, with 14 bases between them. Germline V gives CDR1 SGHNT, CDR2 YENEEA. This CDR3 has 13 amino acids. CDR3 bases: TGTGCCAGCAGCCCTTCGGAGGGCGGTGAGCAGTTCTTC. This codes for CASSPSEGGEQFF.

The chain couples TRBV5-1 to TRBJ2-1, with D unclear. This CDR3 region has 12 residues. Germline V CDR1 and CDR2: SGHRS, YFSETQ. Trimming removed 3 bases from V and 4 bases from J, with 5 bases in between. The CDR3 coding sequence is TGCGCCAGCAGCTCGCAATACAATGAGCAGTTCTTC. Translating it yields CASSSQYNEQFF.

The chain combines TRBV13 with TRBJ2-5, with D perhaps matching TRBD1 (6 bases). With 2 bases removed from V and 2 bases from J, the gap between germline ends came to 9 bases. CDR1 and CDR2 from the germline V gene are PRHDT and FYEKMQ (reference sequence). CDR3 length: 14 residues. The CDR3 nucleotides read TGTGCCAGCAGCTTAAAGGGGGAACAAGAGACCCAGTACTTC. This translates into CASSLKGEQETQYF.

The chain uses TRBV5-1 and TRBJ1-3, with TRBD1 matching over 7 bases. Per germline, CDR1 SGHRS and CDR2 YFSETQ. With 0 bases clipped from V and 4 bases from J, the junction kept 13 bases outside the gene matches. CDR3 length: 18 amino acids. CDR3 protein: CASSLVPSQGSFGNTIYF. The CDR3 nucleotides are TGCGCCAGCAGCTTGGTTCCTTCACAGGGGTCCTTCGGAAACACCATATATTTT.

The chain links TRBV27 to TRBJ2-1; 10 bases map to TRBD2. CDR1 is MNHEY and CDR2 is SMNVEV in the germline V gene (reference sequence). CDR3 size: 14 residues. Unmatched junction bases numbered 3, after V lost 3 bases and J lost 7 bases. CDR3 bases: TGTGCCAGCAGTTTCCTAGCGGGAGATAATGAGCAGTTCTTC. It encodes CASSFLAGDNEQFF.

The chain recombines TRBV15 with TRBJ1-5; 8 bases line up with TRBD1. The V gene end was trimmed by 2 bases and the J gene end by 6 bases; junction bases not matched to a gene: 6. CDR1 and CDR2 from the germline V gene are LNHNV and YYDKDF (reference sequence). The CDR3 spans 15 residues. The chain's CDR3 is CATSRNTGGIQPQHF. The CDR3 bases are TGTGCCACCAGCAGAAACACAGGGGGTATTCAGCCCCAGCATTTT.

This clone was recorded a few times. The V gene is TRBV6-1, the J gene TRBJ2-1; D is undetermined. Germline loops: CDR1 MNHNS, CDR2 SASEGT. This CDR3 is 12 amino acids long. The ends were cut back, 5 bases at V and 5 bases at J, with 7 bases in the middle. Here the CDR3 reads CASSPRNNEQFF. CDR3 nucleotides: TGTGCCAGCAGTCCGCGGAACAATGAGCAGTTCTTC.